This record concerns one T cell receptor beta chain sequence. Its target is not known. The CDR3 runs to 14 residues. Between the trimmed V and J ends, which lost 5 bases and 4 bases, there was a span of 12 bases. Germline CDR1 MDHEN, CDR2 SYDVKM. TCRdb's table, derived via immunoSEQ multiplex PCR, lists solely in-frame clones and lacks some. The sample lists about 1.1 million clones; more than 75% were seen once. These data belong to a study of shared clonotypes between healthy human individuals. Findings of the study overall: In this cohort, only blood was sampled, and tissue repertoires likely differ.

The clonotype comes from a man between 18 and 29 years old in good health. Some clones in this sample may be carry-over from other donors' samples. The chain combines TRBV28 with TRBJ1-5, with a possible D match to TRBD1 (5 bases). Source material: memory CD4+ T cells from PBMCs. The sample's subset: CD45RA-negative fraction. CDR3 in amino acids: CASSPSWGNQPQHF. The CDR3, as DNA: TGTGCCAGCAGTCCCAGCTGGGGGAATCAGCCCCAGCATTTT.